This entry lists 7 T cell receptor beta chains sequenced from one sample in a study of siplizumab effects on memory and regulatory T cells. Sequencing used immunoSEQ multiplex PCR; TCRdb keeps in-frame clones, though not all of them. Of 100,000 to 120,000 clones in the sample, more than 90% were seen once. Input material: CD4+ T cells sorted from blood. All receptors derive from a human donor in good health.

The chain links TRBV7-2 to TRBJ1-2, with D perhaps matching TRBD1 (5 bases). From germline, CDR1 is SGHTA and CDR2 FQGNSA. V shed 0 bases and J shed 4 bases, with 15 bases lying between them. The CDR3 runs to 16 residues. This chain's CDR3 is CASSLALSGGGYGYTF. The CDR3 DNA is TGTGCCAGCAGCTTAGCCCTCAGCGGGGGAGGCTATGGCTACACCTTC.

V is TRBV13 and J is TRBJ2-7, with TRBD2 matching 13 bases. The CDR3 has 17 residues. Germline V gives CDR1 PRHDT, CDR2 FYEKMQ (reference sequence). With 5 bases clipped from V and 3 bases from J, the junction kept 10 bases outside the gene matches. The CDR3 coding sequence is TGTGCCAGCAGCGGAGGACTAGCGGGAGAAGACCTCTACGAGCAGTACTTC. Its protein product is CASSGGLAGEDLYEQYF.

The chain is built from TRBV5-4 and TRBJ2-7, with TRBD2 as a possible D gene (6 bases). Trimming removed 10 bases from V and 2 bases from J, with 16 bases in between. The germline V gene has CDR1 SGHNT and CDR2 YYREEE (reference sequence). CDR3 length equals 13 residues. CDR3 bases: TGTGCCGGTTCGAGGCGGGACGCCTACGAGCAGTACTTC. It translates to CAGSRRDAYEQYF. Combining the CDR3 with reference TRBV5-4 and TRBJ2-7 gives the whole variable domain ETGVTQSPTHLIKTRGQQVTLRCSSQSGHNTVSWYQQALGQGPQFIFQYYREEENGRGNFPPRFSGLQFPNYSSELNVNALELDDSALYLCAGSRRDAYEQYFGPGTRLTVT.

The CDR3 DNA follows: TGTGCCAGCAGCCAAGTAACTAGCGGGACGCTCTACGAGCAGTACTTC. Its translation is CASSQVTSGTLYEQYF. The J gene is TRBJ2-7, the V gene TRBV4-2; TRBD2 agrees at 10 bases. Looked up from germline, CDR1 is LGHNA and CDR2 is YNFKEQ. Trimming at V came to 1 base and at J to 3 bases, leaving 6 bases not matched to a gene. This CDR3 has 16 amino acids.

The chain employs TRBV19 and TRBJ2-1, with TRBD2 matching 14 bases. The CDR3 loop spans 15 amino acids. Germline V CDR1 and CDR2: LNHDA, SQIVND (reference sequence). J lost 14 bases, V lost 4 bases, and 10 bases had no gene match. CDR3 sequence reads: CASSSAGTSGSSEFF. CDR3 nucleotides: TGTGCCAGTAGTAGCGCCGGGACTAGCGGGAGTTCGGAGTTCTTC.

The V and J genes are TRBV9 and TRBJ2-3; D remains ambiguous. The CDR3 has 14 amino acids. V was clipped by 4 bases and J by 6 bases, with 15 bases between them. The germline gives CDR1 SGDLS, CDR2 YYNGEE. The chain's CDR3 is CASSPFSRADTQYF. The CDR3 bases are TGTGCCAGCAGCCCATTCAGCCGGGCCGATACGCAGTATTTT.

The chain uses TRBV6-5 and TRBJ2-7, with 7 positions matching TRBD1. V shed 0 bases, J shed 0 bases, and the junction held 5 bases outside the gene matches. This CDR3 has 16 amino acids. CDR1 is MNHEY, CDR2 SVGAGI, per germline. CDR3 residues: CASSYSRNRGSYEQYF. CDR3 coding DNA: TGTGCCAGCAGTTACTCACGGAACAGGGGCTCCTACGAGCAGTACTTC.